These 12 T cell receptor beta chains were sequenced from one sample in a study of CD8+CD57+ T cells in acquired aplastic anemia. The template used for profiling TCR beta VDJ and CDR3 was genomic DNA. MiXCR, applied by TCRdb to the reads, yields one record per CDR3 protein. Of approximately 220,000 distinct CDR3 sequences in the sample, about half were seen once. In patients chosen for sequencing, flow cytometry had shown CD8+CD57+ cell expansion. Sequencing used sorted CD4+, CD8+, or CD8+CD57+ T cells (not recorded which) from PBMCs. The receptors come from a human donor with aplastic anemia.

This clonotype came up a few times. The genes are TRBV5-6 and TRBJ1-2, with D tentatively TRBD1 (5 bases). Trimming left V 7 bases short and J 1 base short, with 23 bases between. Germline V gives CDR1 SGHDT, CDR2 YYEEEE. This CDR3 is built from 17 residues. CDR3 sequence: CASSQGNLGPINYGYTF. The CDR3 coding sequence is TGTGCCAGCTCTCAGGGAAATTTGGGACCCATTAACTATGGCTACACCTTC.

The genes are TRBV5-1 and TRBJ1-4; 10 bases are a match to TRBD1. This CDR3 has 18 residues. The V gene end was trimmed by 0 bases and the J gene end by 0 bases; junction bases not matched to a gene: 5. Germline CDR1 is SGHRS and CDR2 is YFSETQ. The CDR3 DNA is TGCGCCAGCAGCTTGGGGGGACAGGGGATTGCAACTAATGAAAAACTGTTTTTT. Its translation: CASSLGGQGIATNEKLFF.

This clonotype was recorded many times. J is TRBJ2-7 and V is TRBV24-1; 13 bases are shared with TRBD2. The junction had 5 bases not matched to a gene; V was cut back by 2 bases and J by 2 bases. The CDR3 is 17 amino acids. The germline CDR1 and CDR2 sequences are KGHDR and SFDVKD. The CDR3 DNA reads TGTGCCACCAGTGATTCCGGGACTAGCGGGGAGACCTACGAGCAGTACTTC. Amino acid sequence: CATSDSGTSGETYEQYF.

Only a few counts were recorded for this clonotype. This chain uses TRBV7-8 with TRBJ2-7; a possible D gene is TRBD1 (6 bases). This CDR3 has 13 amino acids. Germline V lookup: CDR1 SGHVS, CDR2 FQNEAQ. V was trimmed by 4 bases and J by 6 bases, leaving 13 bases between them. The DNA of the CDR3 is TGTGCCAGCAGCTACACAGGGTTGGCCGAGCAGTACGTC. This translates into CASSYTGLAEQYV.

This chain joins TRBV29-1 and TRBJ2-3; D is ambiguous. There are 11 residues in the CDR3. Germline values: CDR1 SQVTM, CDR2 ANQGSEA. Trimming removed 5 bases at V and 2 bases at J, with 5 bases between. The CDR3: CSVTNTDTQYF. In DNA, the CDR3 is TGCAGCGTTACTAACACAGATACGCAGTATTTT.

This chain connects TRBV7-9 to TRBJ2-7; 9 nucleotides align to TRBD1. Unmatched junction bases numbered 7, after V lost 5 bases and J lost 5 bases. Germline loops: CDR1 SEHNR, CDR2 FQNEAQ (reference sequence). The CDR3 loop spans 14 amino acids. The CDR3 DNA sequence: TGTGCCAGCAGCCCGGGACAGGGTGTGGACGAGCAGTACTTC. It is translated as CASSPGQGVDEQYF.

Ten or more counts support this clonotype. This chain uses TRBV19 with TRBJ2-2; D is unresolved. Germline assignment: CDR1 LNHDA and CDR2 SQIVND (reference sequence). V dropped 6 bases and J dropped 0 bases, with 14 bases sitting between them. The CDR3 contains 16 residues. The CDR3 protein is CASSPDRPANTGELFF. The CDR3 bases are TGTGCCAGTAGCCCAGACCGGCCCGCGAACACCGGGGAGCTGTTTTTT.

The V gene is TRBV7-2, the J gene TRBJ1-2, with D tentatively TRBD1 (6 bases). Germline V CDR1 and CDR2: SGHTA, FQGNSA. CDR3 size: 13 residues. V dropped 0 bases and J dropped 8 bases, with 10 bases sitting between them. This chain's CDR3 is CASSLAQGNGYTF. CDR3 nucleotides: TGTGCCAGCAGCTTAGCACAGGGCAACGGCTACACCTTC.

Many counts were recorded for this clonotype. The chain uses TRBV25-1 and TRBJ1-2; D perhaps matches TRBD1 (5 bases). CDR1 is MGHDK and CDR2 is SYGVNS in the germline V gene. This CDR3 contains 14 residues. Deletions cut 4 bases from V and 7 bases from J, with 16 bases between. The CDR3 sequence: CASSGIGGIPGYTF. The CDR3 DNA reads as TGTGCCAGCAGTGGAATTGGGGGGATCCCTGGCTACACCTTC.

This clonotype is a singleton in its sample. This may stem from a read error, because a much larger clone lies one nucleotide away. The J gene is TRBJ2-3, the V gene TRBV10-3; TRBD2 matches at 9 bases. The length of the CDR3 is 15 residues. Germline V CDR1 and CDR2: ENHRY, SYGVKD. CDR3 sequence: CASSLVSGGYDTQYF. The DNA for the CDR3 is TGTGCCAGCAGTTTGGTAAGCGGGGGGTATGATACGCAGTATTTT.

The V and J genes are TRBV20-1 and TRBJ2-4; D is unresolved. The assigned J gene may be wrong: the sequence end matches TRBJ2-5 better. CDR3 length: 10 residues. Germline CDR1 is DFQATT and CDR2 is SNEGSKA (reference sequence). The CDR3 sequence is CSALEETQYF. In nucleotides, the CDR3 is TGCAGTGCTCTCGAAGAGACCCAGTACTTC.

This chain joins TRBV10-3 and TRBJ2-1; D is possibly TRBD2 (5 bases). This CDR3 has 13 residues. With 7 bases removed from V and 9 bases from J, the gap between germline ends came to 16 bases. The germline V gene has CDR1 ENHRY and CDR2 SYGVKD. CDR3 residues: CAIIRTGFGEQFF. The CDR3 region has the DNA TGTGCCATCATTAGAACGGGGTTTGGTGAGCAGTTCTTC.